This T cell receptor (beta chain) is from a study of cytomegalovirus exposure and HLA in healthy donors. General study findings and limits: In terms of immune exposure information, only CMV serostatus was available. Association of a missense DCLRE1C variant with TCR beta V- and J-gene trimming was reported in a later analysis. A later analysis found most CMV-associated TCR beta chains apparently HLA-restricted.

As concerns this clone: What it recognizes is unknown.

The PCR used 60 Vbeta and 13 Jbeta primers. Per the original methods: Later work found approximately 80 million unique TCR beta chains, with approximately 12 million shared. Profiling relied on immunoSEQ multiplex PCR, and the TCRdb table lists in-frame clones only, not all of them. The V and J calls and clone size were taken over from that table, and D and trimming were inferred from the DNA. The sample lists some 86,000 clones, 70% to 80% occurring once. Trimming cost V 1 base and J 2 bases, with 15 bases left between them. The CDR3 loop spans 17 amino acids. From germline, CDR1 is LGHNA and CDR2 YNFKEQ.

The chain is built from TRBV4-2 and TRBJ1-3; D is possibly TRBD1 (5 bases). The sample consisted of PBMCs. This TCR came from a woman aged 35 to 49 in good health and CMV-seropositive. The CDR3 coding sequence is TGTGCCAGCAGCCAAGTTCCAGGGAGGGCAACTGGAAACACCATATATTTT. It yields the protein CASSQVPGRATGNTIYF.